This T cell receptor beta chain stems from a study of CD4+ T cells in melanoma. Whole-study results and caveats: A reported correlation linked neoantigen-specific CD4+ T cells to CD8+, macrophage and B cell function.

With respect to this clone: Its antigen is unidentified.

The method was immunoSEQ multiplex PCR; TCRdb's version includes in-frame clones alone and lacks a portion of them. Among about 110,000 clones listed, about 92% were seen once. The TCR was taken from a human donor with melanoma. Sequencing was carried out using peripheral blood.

CDR3 bases: TGTGCCAGCAGCTTTGGGAGATCCTCCTACAATGAGCAGTTCTTC. Its translation: CASSFGRSSYNEQFF. The J gene is TRBJ2-1, the V gene TRBV11-3; perhaps TRBD2 as D (5 bases). V shed 3 bases and J shed 0 bases, with 9 bases lying between them. The germline CDR1 and CDR2 sequences are SGHNT and YENEEA. The CDR3 covers 15 residues. Supplemented by reference TRBV11-3 and TRBJ2-1, the full variable domain reads EAGVVQSPRYKIIEKKQPVAFWCNPISGHNTLYWYLQNLGQGPELLIRYENEEAVDDSQLPKDRFSAERLKGVDSTLKIQPAELGDSAVYLCASSFGRSSYNEQFFGPGTRLTVL.